This TCR beta chain was profiled in a study of blood T cells in healthy people across ages. On this clonotype itself: The antigen remains undetermined.

Points from the study as a whole: Estimated diversity across one million T cells was deemed an underestimate.

The germline V gene has CDR1 DFQATT and CDR2 SNEGSKA (reference sequence). V lost 6 bases and J lost 2, with 16 bases in between. The CDR3 contains 14 residues. The second PCR ran about 6 to 12 cycles with a sample-barcoded 5' primer and J-beta primers. TCRdb redid the calling of the 5' RACE reads with MiXCR, one entry per CDR3 protein. The data hold around 1,100,000 distinct CDR3 sequences, with more than 30% observed a single time. Peripheral blood, about 9.3 milliliters per donor, was collected. The TCR was taken from a man between 18 and 29 years old in good health. This chain joins TRBV20-1 and TRBJ2-5; D is possibly TRBD1 (5 bases). Sequenced: blood. The CDR3 protein is CSASPRTIQETQYF. In DNA form, the CDR3 reads TGCAGTGCCAGCCCCCGGACAATACAAGAGACCCAGTACTTC.